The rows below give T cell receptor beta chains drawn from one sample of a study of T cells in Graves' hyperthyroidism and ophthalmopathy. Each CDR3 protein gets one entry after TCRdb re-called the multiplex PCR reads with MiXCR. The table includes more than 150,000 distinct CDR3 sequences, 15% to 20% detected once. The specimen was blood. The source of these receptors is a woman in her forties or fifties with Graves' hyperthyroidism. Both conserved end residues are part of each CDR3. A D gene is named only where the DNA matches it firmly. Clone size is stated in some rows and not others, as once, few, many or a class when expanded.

CASSQDPQGVQTQYF | TGTGCCAGCAGCCAAGACCCTCAGGGCGTCCAGACCCAGTACTTC | TRBV4-2 | - | - | TRBJ2-5
CASSYSIPNTGELFF | TGTGCCAGCAGTTACTCGATTCCGAACACCGGGGAGCTGTTTTTT | TRBV6-5 | many | - | TRBJ2-2
CASSLDLGGDEQFF | TGTGCCAGCAGCTTAGATCTGGGGGGTGATGAGCAGTTCTTC | TRBV11-2 | many | - | TRBJ2-1
CASSDQAGGFNEQFF | TGTGCCAGCAGTGATCAGGCGGGGGGGTTCAATGAGCAGTTCTTC | TRBV6-4 | - | TRBD2 | TRBJ2-1
CASHGGWNQPQHF | TGTGCCAGCCATGGCGGGTGGAATCAGCCCCAGCATTTT | TRBV6-5 | many | - | TRBJ1-5
CSATGGGGSYEQYF | TGCAGTGCCACAGGGGGCGGGGGTTCCTACGAGCAGTACTTC | TRBV20-1 | many | TRBD1 | TRBJ2-7
CASSLKPGTSSTDTQYF | TGCGCCAGCAGCCTAAAACCCGGGACTAGCAGCACAGATACGCAGTATTTT | TRBV4-1 | few | TRBD2 | TRBJ2-3
CASKGLAGGPGTDTQYF | TGTGCCAGCAAAGGACTAGCGGGGGGGCCCGGCACAGATACGCAGTATTTT | TRBV7-9 | many | TRBD2 | TRBJ2-3
CASSFGQGSGNTIYF | TGTGCCAGCAGCTTTGGACAGGGTTCTGGAAACACCATATATTTT | TRBV11-2 | many | TRBD1 | TRBJ1-3
CASTDLGQPQHF | TGTGCCAGTACTGATTTGGGGCAGCCCCAGCATTTT | TRBV19 | many | - | TRBJ1-5
CASSLYWEANTGELFF | TGTGCCAGCAGCTTGTACTGGGAAGCGAACACCGGGGAGCTGTTTTTT | TRBV5-6 | - | - | TRBJ2-2
CASSGGGARNTEAFF | TGTGCCAGCAGTGGAGGGGGCGCGAGGAACACTGAAGCTTTCTTT | TRBV28 | - | TRBD1 | TRBJ1-1
CSARSDRGTAEAFF | TGCAGTGCTAGATCCGACAGGGGGACTGCTGAAGCTTTCTTT | TRBV20-1 | many | TRBD1 | TRBJ1-1
CASSLGDRGPDTQYF | TGTGCCAGCAGCTTAGGTGACAGGGGGCCAGATACGCAGTATTTT | TRBV7-9 | many | TRBD1 | TRBJ2-3